The entry that follows covers one T cell receptor (beta chain) sequence. Its antigen is undetermined. TCRdb redid the calling of the 5' RACE reads with MiXCR, one entry per CDR3 protein. Of about 250,000 distinct CDR3 sequences in the sample, 6.5% to 9.5% were seen once. The data were obtained in a study of identical twins. CDR1 is DFQATT and CDR2 is SNEGSKA in the germline V gene (reference sequence). The CDR3 runs 13 residues. V shed 6 bases and J 2 bases; nucleotides not matched to a gene: 6. Study-wide points: There was more out-of-frame TCR alpha sharing in monozygotic twins than models estimated.

These same records also appear under a second study, on yellow fever vaccine responses in identical twins.

The J gene is TRBJ2-7, the V gene TRBV20-1; 8 nucleotides agree with TRBD2. This receptor was taken from a woman between 18 and 29 years old in good health. The source material was CD8+ T cells sorted from blood. CDR3: CSATSGYTYEQYF. The CDR3 bases are TGCAGTGCCACTAGCGGTTATACCTACGAGCAGTACTTC.